This T cell receptor beta chain was obtained from a study of blood T cell repertoires in COVID-19. This clone was picked up a small number of times. Per the original methods: Estimates of nucleated cell counts were drawn from the amplification of reference gene primers. Only in-frame clones appear in the TCRdb table, and some are missing; sequencing was by immunoSEQ multiplex PCR. V, J and clone size reflect that table, while D and trimming were determined from the DNA. The sample lists about 130,000 clones, roughly 80% seen once, with about 20% in the top ten. Participants spanned ages 18 to 89 years and resided in 20 to 30 US areas. Clinical history reported by participants formed the basis on which cohorts were assigned. Symptom resolution, clearance, or two negative PCRs marked donors in Cohort 3 as recovered. Material: PBMCs or T cells enriched from blood (not recorded which). The sequence was obtained from a man aged 25 to 40 who had recovered from COVID-19.

The CDR3 sequence: CASSQEWGPRRDSPLHF. In DNA, the CDR3 is TGCGCCAGCAGCCAAGAATGGGGGCCGAGAAGGGATTCACCCCTCCACTTT. The chain links TRBV4-1 to TRBJ1-6, with a possible D match to TRBD1 (6 bases). The CDR3 is 17 residues long. V lost 0 bases to trimming and J lost 8 bases, with 17 bases between them. Germline V gene sequence: CDR1 MGHRA, CDR2 YSYEKL.